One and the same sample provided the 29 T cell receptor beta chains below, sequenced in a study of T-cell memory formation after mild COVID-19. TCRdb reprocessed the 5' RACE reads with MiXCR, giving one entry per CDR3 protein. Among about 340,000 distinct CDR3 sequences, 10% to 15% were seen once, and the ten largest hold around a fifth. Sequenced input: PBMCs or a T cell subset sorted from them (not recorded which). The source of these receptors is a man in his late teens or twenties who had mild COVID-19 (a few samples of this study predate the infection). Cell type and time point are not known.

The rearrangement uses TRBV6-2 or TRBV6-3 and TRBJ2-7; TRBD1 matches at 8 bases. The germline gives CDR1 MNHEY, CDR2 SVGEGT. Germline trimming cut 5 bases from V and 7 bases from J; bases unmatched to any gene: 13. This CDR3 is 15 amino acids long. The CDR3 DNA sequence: TGTGCCAGCAGTCCCATAGACAGGGACAGGCGGGAGCAGTACGTC. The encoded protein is CASSPIDRDRREQYV.

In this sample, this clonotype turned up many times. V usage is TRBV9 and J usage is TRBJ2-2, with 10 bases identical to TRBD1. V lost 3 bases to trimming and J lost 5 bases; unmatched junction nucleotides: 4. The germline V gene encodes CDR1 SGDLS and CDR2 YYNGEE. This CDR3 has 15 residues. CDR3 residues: CASSDGQGVTGELFF. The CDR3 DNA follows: TGTGCCAGCAGCGATGGACAGGGGGTAACCGGGGAGCTGTTTTTT.

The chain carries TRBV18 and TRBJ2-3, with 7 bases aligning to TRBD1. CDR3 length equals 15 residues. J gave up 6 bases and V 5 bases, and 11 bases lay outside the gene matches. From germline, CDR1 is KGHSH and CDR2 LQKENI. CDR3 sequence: CASSGQEPIRDTQYF. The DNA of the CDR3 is TGTGCCAGCTCAGGACAGGAGCCCATCAGGGATACGCAGTATTTT.

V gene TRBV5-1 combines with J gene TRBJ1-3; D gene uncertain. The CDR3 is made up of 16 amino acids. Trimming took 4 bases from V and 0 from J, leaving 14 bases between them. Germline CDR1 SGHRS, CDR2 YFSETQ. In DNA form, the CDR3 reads TGCGCCAGCAGCCTCCCCACGCGAAACTCTGGAAACACCATATATTTT. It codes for CASSLPTRNSGNTIYF. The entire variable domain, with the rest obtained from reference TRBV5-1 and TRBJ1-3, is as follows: KAGVTQTPRYLIKTRGQQVTLSCSPISGHRSVSWYQQTPGQGLQFLFEYFSETQRNKGNFPGRFSGRQFSNSRSEMNVSTLELGDSALYLCASSLPTRNSGNTIYFGEGSWLTVV.

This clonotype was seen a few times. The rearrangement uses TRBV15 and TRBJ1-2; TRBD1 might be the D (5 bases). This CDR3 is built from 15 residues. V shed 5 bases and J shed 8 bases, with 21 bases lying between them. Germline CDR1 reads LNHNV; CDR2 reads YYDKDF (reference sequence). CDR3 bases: TGTGCCACCAGCGCCGACCTCCGGGACGTAGGCGGCTACACCTTC. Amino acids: CATSADLRDVGGYTF.

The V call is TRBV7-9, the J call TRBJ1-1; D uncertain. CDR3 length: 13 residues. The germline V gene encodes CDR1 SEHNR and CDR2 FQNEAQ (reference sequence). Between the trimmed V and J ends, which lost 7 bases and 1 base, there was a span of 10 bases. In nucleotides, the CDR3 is TGTGCCAGCACCCTTAGGGCGAACACTGAAGCTTTCTTT. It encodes CASTLRANTEAFF.

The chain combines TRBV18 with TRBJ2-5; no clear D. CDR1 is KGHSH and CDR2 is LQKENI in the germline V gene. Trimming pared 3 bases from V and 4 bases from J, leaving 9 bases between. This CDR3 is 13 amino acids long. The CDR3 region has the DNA TGTGCCAGCTCACCGGTGGAAGGAGAGACCCAGTACTTC. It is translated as CASSPVEGETQYF.

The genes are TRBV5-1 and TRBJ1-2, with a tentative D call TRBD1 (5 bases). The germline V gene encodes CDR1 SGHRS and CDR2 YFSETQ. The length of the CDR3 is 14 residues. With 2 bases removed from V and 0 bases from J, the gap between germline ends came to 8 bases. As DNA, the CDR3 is TGCGCCAGCAGCTTTCCAGGGTCTAACTATGGCTACACCTTC. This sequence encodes CASSFPGSNYGYTF.

The DNA of the CDR3 is TGCGCCAGCAGCTTGTTTGGGACACACAACTATGGCTACACCTTC. This sequence encodes CASSLFGTHNYGYTF. The gene calls are TRBV5-1 and TRBJ1-2; weak D call: TRBD1 (6 bases). Germline-derived CDR1 and CDR2 are SGHRS and YFSETQ. Trimming stripped 1 base from V and 2 bases from J, with 12 bases between. This CDR3 has 15 amino acids.

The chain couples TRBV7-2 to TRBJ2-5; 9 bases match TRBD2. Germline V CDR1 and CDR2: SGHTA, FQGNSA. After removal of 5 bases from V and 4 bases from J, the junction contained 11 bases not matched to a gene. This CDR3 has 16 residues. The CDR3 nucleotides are TGTGCCAGCAGCCGCAGTGTGCGGGGGGGCCGAGAGACCCAGTACTTC. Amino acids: CASSRSVRGGRETQYF.

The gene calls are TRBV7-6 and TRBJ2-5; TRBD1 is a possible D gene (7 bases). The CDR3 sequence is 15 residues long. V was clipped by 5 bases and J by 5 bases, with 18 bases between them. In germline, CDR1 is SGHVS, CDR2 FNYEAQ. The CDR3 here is CASSRGTDGMETQYF. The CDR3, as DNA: TGTGCCAGCAGCCGGGGGACAGACGGGATGGAGACCCAGTACTTC. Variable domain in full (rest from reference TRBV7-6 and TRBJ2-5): GAGVSQSPRYKVTKRGQDVALRCDPISGHVSLYWYRQALGQGPEFLTYFNYEAQQDKSGLPNDRFSAERPEGSISTLTIQRTEQRDSAMYRCASSRGTDGMETQYFGPGTRLLVL.

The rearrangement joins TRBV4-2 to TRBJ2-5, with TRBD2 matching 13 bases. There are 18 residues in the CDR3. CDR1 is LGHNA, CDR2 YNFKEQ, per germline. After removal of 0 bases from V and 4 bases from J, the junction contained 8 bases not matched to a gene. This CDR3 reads CASSQERVGLAGVETQYF. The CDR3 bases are TGTGCCAGCAGCCAAGAGAGGGTTGGACTAGCGGGGGTAGAGACCCAGTACTTC.

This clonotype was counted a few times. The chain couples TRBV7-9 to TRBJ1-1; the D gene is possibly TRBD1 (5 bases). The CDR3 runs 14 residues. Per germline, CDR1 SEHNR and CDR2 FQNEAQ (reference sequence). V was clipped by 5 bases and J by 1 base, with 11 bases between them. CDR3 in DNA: TGTGCCAGCAGCCCCTGGGACCCGAACACTGAAGCTTTCTTT. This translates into CASSPWDPNTEAFF.

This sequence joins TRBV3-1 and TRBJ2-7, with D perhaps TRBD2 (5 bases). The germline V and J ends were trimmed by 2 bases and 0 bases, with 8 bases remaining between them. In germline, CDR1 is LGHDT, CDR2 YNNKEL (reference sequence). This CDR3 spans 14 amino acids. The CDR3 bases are TGTGCCAGCAGCCAAACGGGGAGCTCCTACGAGCAGTACGTC. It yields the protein CASSQTGSSYEQYV.

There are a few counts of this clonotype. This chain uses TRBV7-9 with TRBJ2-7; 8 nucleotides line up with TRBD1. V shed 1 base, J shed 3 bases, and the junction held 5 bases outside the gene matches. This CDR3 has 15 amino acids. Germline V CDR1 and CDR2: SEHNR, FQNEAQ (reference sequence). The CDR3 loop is CASSLGGQGDYEQYF. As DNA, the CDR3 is TGTGCCAGCAGCTTAGGAGGACAGGGAGACTACGAGCAGTACTTC.

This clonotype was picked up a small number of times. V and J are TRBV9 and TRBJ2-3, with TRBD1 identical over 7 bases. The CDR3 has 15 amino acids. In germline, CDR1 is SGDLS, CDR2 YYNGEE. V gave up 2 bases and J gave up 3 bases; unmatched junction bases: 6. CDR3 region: CASSVWTGLTDTQYF. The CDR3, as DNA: TGTGCCAGCAGCGTGTGGACAGGCCTGACAGATACGCAGTATTTT. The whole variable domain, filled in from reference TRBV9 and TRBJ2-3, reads DSGVTQTPKHLITATGQRVTLRCSPRSGDLSVYWYQQSLDQGLQFLIQYYNGEERAKGNILERFSAQQFPDLHSELNLSSLELGDSALYFCASSVWTGLTDTQYFGPGTRLTVL.

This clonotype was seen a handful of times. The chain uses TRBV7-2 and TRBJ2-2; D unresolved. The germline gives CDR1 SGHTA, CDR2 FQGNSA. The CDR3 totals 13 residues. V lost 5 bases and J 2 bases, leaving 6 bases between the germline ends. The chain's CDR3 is CASSPLNTGELFF. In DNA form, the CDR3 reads TGTGCCAGCAGCCCGTTAAACACCGGGGAGCTGTTTTTT.

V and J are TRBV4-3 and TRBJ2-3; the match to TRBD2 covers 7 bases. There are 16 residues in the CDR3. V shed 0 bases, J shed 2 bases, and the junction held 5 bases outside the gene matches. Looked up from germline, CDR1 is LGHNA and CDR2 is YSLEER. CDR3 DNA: TGCGCCAGCAGCCAAGATCTGAGCGGGGACACAGATACGCAGTATTTT. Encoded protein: CASSQDLSGDTDTQYF.

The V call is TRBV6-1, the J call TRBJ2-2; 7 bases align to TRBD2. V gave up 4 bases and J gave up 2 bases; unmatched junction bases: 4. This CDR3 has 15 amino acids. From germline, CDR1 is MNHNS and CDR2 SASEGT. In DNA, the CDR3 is TGTGCCAGCAGTGCCCTAGCGGCCAACACCGGGGAGCTGTTTTTT. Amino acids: CASSALAANTGELFF.

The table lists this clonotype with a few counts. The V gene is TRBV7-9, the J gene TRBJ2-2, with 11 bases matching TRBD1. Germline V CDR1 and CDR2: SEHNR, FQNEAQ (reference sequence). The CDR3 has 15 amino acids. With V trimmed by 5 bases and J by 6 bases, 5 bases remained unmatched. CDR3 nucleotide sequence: TGTGCCAGCAGCCTGGACAGGGGGCTTGCCGGGGAGCTGTTTTTT. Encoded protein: CASSLDRGLAGELFF.

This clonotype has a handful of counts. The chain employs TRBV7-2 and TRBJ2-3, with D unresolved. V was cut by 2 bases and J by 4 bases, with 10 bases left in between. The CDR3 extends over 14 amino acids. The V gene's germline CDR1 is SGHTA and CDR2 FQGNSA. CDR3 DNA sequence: TGTGCCAGCAGCTTATCCTGGCGCGCAGATACGCAGTATTTT. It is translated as CASSLSWRADTQYF.

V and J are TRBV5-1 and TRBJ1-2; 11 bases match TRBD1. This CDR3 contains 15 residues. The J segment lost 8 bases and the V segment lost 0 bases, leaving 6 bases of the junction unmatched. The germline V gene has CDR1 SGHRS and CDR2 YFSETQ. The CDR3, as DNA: TGCGCCAGCAGCTTGGGGACAGGGGGCATAGGAGGCTACACCTTC. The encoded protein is CASSLGTGGIGGYTF.

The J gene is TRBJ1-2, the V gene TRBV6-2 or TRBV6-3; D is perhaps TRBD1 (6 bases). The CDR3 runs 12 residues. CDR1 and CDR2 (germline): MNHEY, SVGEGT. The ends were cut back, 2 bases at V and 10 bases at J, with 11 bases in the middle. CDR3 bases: TGTGCCAGCAGTTACATTTCAGGGGACTACACCTTC. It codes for CASSYISGDYTF.

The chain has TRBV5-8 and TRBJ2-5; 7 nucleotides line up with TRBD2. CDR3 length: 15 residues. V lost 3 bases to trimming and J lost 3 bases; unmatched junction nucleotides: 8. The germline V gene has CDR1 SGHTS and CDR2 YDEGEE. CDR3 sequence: CASSSGLRGEETQYF. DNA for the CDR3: TGTGCCAGCAGCTCGGGACTCCGGGGGGAAGAGACCCAGTACTTC.

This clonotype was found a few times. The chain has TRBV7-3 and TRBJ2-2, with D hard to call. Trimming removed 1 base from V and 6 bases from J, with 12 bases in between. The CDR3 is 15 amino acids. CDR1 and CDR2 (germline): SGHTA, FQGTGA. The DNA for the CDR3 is TGTGCCAGCAGCTTAAGCCTGGGAAGCCCCGGGGAGCTGTTTTTT. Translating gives CASSLSLGSPGELFF. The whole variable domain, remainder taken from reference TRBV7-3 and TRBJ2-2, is GAGVSQTPSNKVTEKGKYVELRCDPISGHTALYWYRQSLGQGPEFLIYFQGTGAADDSGLPNDRFFAVRPEGSVSTLKIQRTERGDSAVYLCASSLSLGSPGELFFGEGSRLTVL.

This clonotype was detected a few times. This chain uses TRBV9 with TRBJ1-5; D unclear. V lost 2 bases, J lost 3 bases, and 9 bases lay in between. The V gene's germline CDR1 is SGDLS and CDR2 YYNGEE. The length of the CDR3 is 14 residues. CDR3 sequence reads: CASSVGTDNQPQHF. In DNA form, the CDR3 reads TGTGCCAGCAGCGTCGGTACAGACAATCAGCCCCAGCATTTT.

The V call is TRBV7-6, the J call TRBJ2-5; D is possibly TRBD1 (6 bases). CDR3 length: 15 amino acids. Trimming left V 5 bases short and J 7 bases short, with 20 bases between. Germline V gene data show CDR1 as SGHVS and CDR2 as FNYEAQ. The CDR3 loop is CASSITVGGSGTQYF. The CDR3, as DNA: TGTGCCAGCAGCATAACAGTAGGGGGAAGTGGGACCCAGTACTTC.

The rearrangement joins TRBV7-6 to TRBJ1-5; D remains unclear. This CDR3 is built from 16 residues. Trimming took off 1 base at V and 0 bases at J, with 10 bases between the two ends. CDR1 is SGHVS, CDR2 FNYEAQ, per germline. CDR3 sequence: CASSLGSGYSNQPQHF. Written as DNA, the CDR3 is TGTGCCAGCAGCTTAGGGTCGGGTTATAGCAATCAGCCCCAGCATTTT.

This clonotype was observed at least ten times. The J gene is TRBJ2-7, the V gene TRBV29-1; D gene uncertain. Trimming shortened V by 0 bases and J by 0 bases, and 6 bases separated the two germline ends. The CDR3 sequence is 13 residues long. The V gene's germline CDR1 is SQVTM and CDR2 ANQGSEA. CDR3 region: CSVEDVSSYEQYF. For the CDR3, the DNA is TGCAGCGTTGAAGACGTGAGCTCCTACGAGCAGTACTTC.